Following are 30 T cell receptor beta chains from one sample sequenced in a study of blood T cell repertoires in COVID-19 (dated by TCRdb to 2019 to 2021). Receptors were amplified or captured by the immunoSEQ multiplex PCR assay. What TCRdb holds here is the immuneACCESS table cut down to in-frame rearrangements. Part of the clones is not present; checked against another copy, under half of the missing clones reflect an unresolved V gene, and the others are unexplained. The sample contains about 160,000 clones, about 90% of them found a single time. The ten top clones hold 5.5% to 8.5% of the sample. The source material was PBMCs or T cells enriched from blood (not recorded which). The source is a woman aged 45-65 years who had recovered from COVID-19.

The CDR3 spells CASSSKGVKNTEAFF. CDR3 DNA: TGTGCCAGCAGCTCCAAGGGGGTAAAGAACACTGAAGCTTTCTTT. V is TRBV7-9 and J is TRBJ1-1; possible D gene TRBD1, 6 bases. Trimming left V 4 bases short and J 1 base short, with 13 bases between. CDR3 size: 15 residues. CDR1 and CDR2 (germline): SEHNR, FQNEAQ (reference sequence).

The chain employs TRBV7-9 and TRBJ2-3; 9 nucleotides agree with TRBD2. After removal of 5 bases from V and 4 bases from J, the junction contained 7 bases not matched to a gene. CDR1 is SEHNR and CDR2 is FQNEAQ in the germline V gene (reference sequence). The CDR3 is 15 residues long. As DNA, the CDR3 is TGTGCCAGCAGCCCTATAGCGGGAGTTGCAGATACGCAGTATTTT. As protein: CASSPIAGVADTQYF.

J is TRBJ2-5 and V is TRBV24-1; a possible D gene is TRBD1 (6 bases). Per germline, CDR1 KGHDR and CDR2 SFDVKD. This CDR3 contains 15 residues. Trimming removed 10 bases from V and 1 base from J, with 18 bases in between. The CDR3 DNA reads TGTGCCACTCAGGCCGCCGGACAGTTCCAAGAGACCCAGTACTTC. It is translated as CATQAAGQFQETQYF.

The V gene is TRBV6-5, the J gene TRBJ2-7; perhaps TRBD1 as D (5 bases). The V gene's germline CDR1 is MNHEY and CDR2 SVGAGI. The CDR3 sequence is 14 residues long. With 5 bases removed from V and 0 bases from J, the gap between germline ends came to 11 bases. The CDR3 region is CASSPPDTSYEQYF. In nucleotides, the CDR3 is TGTGCCAGCAGTCCCCCGGACACCTCCTACGAGCAGTACTTC.

The chain combines TRBV12-3 or TRBV12-4 with TRBJ2-1, with no clear D. CDR3 length equals 12 residues. Trimming removed 7 bases at V and 7 bases at J, with 11 bases between. In DNA form, the CDR3 reads TGTGCCAGCACACGCTATAAGAATGAGCAGTTCTTC. Its translation is CASTRYKNEQFF.

The chain recombines TRBV18 with TRBJ2-3, with TRBD2 identical over 7 bases. V lost 3 bases and J lost 6; bases outside the gene matches: 9. The CDR3 length is 15 residues. CDR1 is KGHSH, CDR2 LQKENI, per germline. The CDR3 nucleotides are TGTGCCAGCTCACCCCAGAGTCAAGCGGGGGATACGCAGTATTTT. Translation gives CASSPQSQAGDTQYF.

This clone showed up just a few times. The J gene is TRBJ2-1, the V gene TRBV4-1; D remains unclear. Germline-derived CDR1 and CDR2 are MGHRA and YSYEKL. This CDR3 is built from 16 residues. The germline V and J ends were trimmed by 2 bases and 4 bases, with 15 bases remaining between them. CDR3 sequence reads: CASSQTGSSRYNEQFF. CDR3 nucleotides: TGCGCCAGCAGCCAAACCGGGTCCTCAAGGTACAATGAGCAGTTCTTC.

V gene TRBV4-2 combines with J gene TRBJ1-2; 9 bases match TRBD1. CDR1 LGHNA and CDR2 YNFKEQ come from the germline V gene. V was clipped by 1 base and J by 8 bases; unmatched bases: 11. The CDR3 runs to 16 residues. The CDR3 DNA reads TGTGCCAGCAGCCAAGGGACAGGGGTCCGGAGCGTAGGCTACACCTTC. The encoded protein is CASSQGTGVRSVGYTF.

This clone occurred a few times. CDR3 sequence: CASRGLNTDTQYF. In nucleotides, the CDR3 is TGTGCCAGCCGCGGACTTAACACAGATACGCAGTATTTT. The rearrangement joins TRBV6-5 to TRBJ2-3; D might be TRBD2 (5 bases). V was trimmed by 8 bases and J by 2 bases, leaving 11 bases between them. The CDR3 spans 13 residues. Per germline, CDR1 MNHEY and CDR2 SVGAGI.

The V gene is TRBV23-1, the J gene TRBJ2-1, with D perhaps matching TRBD2 (6 bases). TRBV23-1 qualifies as an ORF whose function is uncertain. This CDR3 region has 15 residues. V was pared by 2 bases and J by 8 bases, with 16 bases between. The CDR3 spells CASSQAGRGQDEQFF. DNA for the CDR3: TGCGCCAGCAGTCAAGCGGGGAGAGGGCAGGATGAGCAGTTCTTC.

The chain couples TRBV30 to TRBJ2-7, with a tentative D call TRBD2 (5 bases). The CDR3 totals 14 residues. V lost 0 bases and J 0 bases, leaving 9 bases between the germline ends. Germline lookup yields CDR1 GTSNPN and CDR2 SVGIG (reference sequence). The CDR3 sequence is CAWSVSGSSYEQYF. CDR3 DNA sequence: TGTGCCTGGAGTGTAAGCGGCAGCTCCTACGAGCAGTACTTC.

The V call is TRBV6-2 or TRBV6-3, the J call TRBJ1-5; a possible D gene is TRBD1 (6 bases). The length of the CDR3 is 15 residues. Deletions cut 2 bases from V and 4 bases from J, with 12 bases between. The germline CDR1 and CDR2 sequences are MNHEY and SVGEGT. Here the CDR3 DNA reads TGTGCCAGCAGTTACCCTCAGGGGTGGAATCAGCCCCAGCATTTT. It yields the protein CASSYPQGWNQPQHF.

This chain links TRBV27 with TRBJ2-2, with 10 bases aligning to TRBD2. The CDR3 has 15 residues. The germline V gene encodes CDR1 MNHEY and CDR2 SMNVEV (reference sequence). V dropped 8 bases and J dropped 1; count of bases not matched to a gene: 4. CDR3 sequence: CASFRTSGNTGELFF. The CDR3 DNA follows: TGTGCCAGCTTTAGGACTAGCGGGAACACCGGGGAGCTGTTTTTT.

The rearrangement joins TRBV6-4 to TRBJ2-5, with 8 positions matching TRBD2. The CDR3 totals 15 residues. Per germline, CDR1 MRHNA and CDR2 SNTAGT. J lost 4 bases, V lost 3 bases, and 7 bases had no gene match. This CDR3 is CASSETSGGGETQYF. The CDR3 region has the DNA TGTGCCAGCAGTGAAACTAGCGGAGGAGGAGAGACCCAGTACTTC.

The DNA for the CDR3 is TGTGCCAGCAGTCTGCCTCGACAGATCACAGATACGCAGTATTTT. The encoded protein is CASSLPRQITDTQYF. The chain joins TRBV28 to TRBJ2-3; possibly TRBD1 for D (5 bases). CDR3 length: 15 residues. Trimming removed 5 bases from V and 2 bases from J, with 14 bases in between. Germline V gene lookup returns CDR1 MDHEN and CDR2 SYDVKM.

This chain uses TRBV27 with TRBJ1-6; a possible D gene is TRBD1 (6 bases). CDR3 size: 15 residues. V shed 7 bases and J shed 7 bases, with 17 bases lying between them. In germline, CDR1 is MNHEY, CDR2 SMNVEV (reference sequence). CDR3 in DNA: TGTGCCAGCACATTTGGGGGCAGTAACAATTCACCCCTCCACTTT. Translation gives CASTFGGSNNSPLHF.

The chain carries TRBV11-2 and TRBJ1-2, with D possibly matching TRBD1 (5 bases). Trimming removed 10 bases at V and 7 bases at J, with 19 bases between. Germline lookup yields CDR1 SGHAT and CDR2 FQNNGV. The CDR3 is 13 residues long. CDR3 sequence: CATPRWQGGGYTF. The DNA of the CDR3 is TGTGCCACGCCGAGATGGCAGGGTGGTGGCTACACCTTC.

This chain connects TRBV5-1 to TRBJ2-2, with D perhaps TRBD2 (5 bases). V lost 1 base and J 2 bases, leaving 9 bases between the germline ends. The CDR3 is 15 amino acids. CDR1 is SGHRS and CDR2 is YFSETQ in the germline V gene. The CDR3 sequence is CASSLTSGNTGELFF. CDR3 DNA sequence: TGCGCCAGCAGCTTGACAAGCGGAAACACCGGGGAGCTGTTTTTT.

The gene calls are TRBV28 and TRBJ1-5, with 9 bases that match TRBD1. Per the germline V gene, CDR1 is MDHEN and CDR2 is SYDVKM. With V trimmed by 4 bases and J by 2 bases, 12 bases remained unmatched. This CDR3 spans 18 amino acids. The CDR3 nucleotides are TGTGCCAGCAGTTCGCCGCGACAGGGGGGATACGGCAATCAGCCCCAGCATTTT. It codes for CASSSPRQGGYGNQPQHF.

This clone was seen just once. The V and J genes are TRBV6-5 and TRBJ2-7; a possible D gene is TRBD1 (5 bases). The length of the CDR3 is 15 residues. Germline loops: CDR1 MNHEY, CDR2 SVGAGI. The V end was cut by 0 bases, the J end by 4 bases, with 13 bases between. The CDR3 is CASSYSIAGSYEQYF. DNA for the CDR3: TGTGCCAGCAGTTACTCTATCGCAGGGTCATACGAGCAGTACTTC.

This clone appeared once. The chain employs TRBV5-4 and TRBJ2-3; 9 nucleotides match TRBD1. Germline CDR1 reads SGHNT; CDR2 reads YYREEE (reference sequence). J lost 2 bases, V lost 4 bases, and 5 bases had no gene match. CDR3 length: 15 amino acids. CDR3 amino acids: CASSLTGGATDTQYF. CDR3 coding DNA: TGTGCCAGCAGCCTCACAGGGGGCGCCACAGATACGCAGTATTTT.

V usage is TRBV5-6 and J usage is TRBJ2-1; TRBD1 matches at 7 bases. The CDR3 runs to 14 residues. J lost 10 bases, V lost 2 bases, and 9 bases had no gene match. Germline CDR1 reads SGHDT; CDR2 reads YYEEEE. DNA of the CDR3: TGTGCCAGCAGCTTCTTATCAGGGGGTCGGGAGCAGTTCTTC. This sequence encodes CASSFLSGGREQFF.

On this clone itself: In the same sample, other DNA sequences code for this CDR3. This chain joins TRBV5-6 and TRBJ2-2; D may be TRBD2 (5 bases). The germline V gene encodes CDR1 SGHDT and CDR2 YYEEEE. Trimming removed 4 bases at V and 1 base at J, with 8 bases between. This CDR3 spans 14 amino acids. The CDR3 nucleotides read TGTGCCAGCAGCCTAGCAGGGAACACCGGGGAGCTGTTTTTT. It yields the protein CASSLAGNTGELFF.

The V call is TRBV30, the J call TRBJ1-5, with D uncertain. Germline V CDR1 and CDR2: GTSNPN, SVGIG (reference sequence). CDR3 size: 15 residues. V was shortened by 0 bases and J by 2 bases, with 11 bases between the two germline ends. The CDR3 spells CAWSVRRDGNQPQHF. CDR3 sequence (DNA): TGTGCCTGGAGTGTACGGAGAGATGGCAATCAGCCCCAGCATTTT.

This chain links TRBV7-2 with TRBJ1-5; D is ambiguous. Trimming removed 5 bases from V and 0 bases from J, with 20 bases in between. The germline V gene has CDR1 SGHTA and CDR2 FQGNSA. This CDR3 contains 18 residues. CDR3 DNA sequence: TGTGCCAGCAGCCCCCGGGGAGGGCCCACATATAGCAATCAGCCCCAGCATTTT. The encoded protein is CASSPRGGPTYSNQPQHF.

The CDR3 sequence is CASSSGVDQPQHF. DNA of the CDR3: TGTGCCAGCAGCTCGGGGGTGGATCAGCCCCAGCATTTT. The V and J genes are TRBV7-8 and TRBJ1-5; a weak D match, TRBD1 (5 bases). The germline V gene encodes CDR1 SGHVS and CDR2 FQNEAQ. V shed 4 bases and J shed 5 bases, with 9 bases lying between them. The CDR3 runs to 13 residues.

A single count supports this clone. The gene calls are TRBV6-5 and TRBJ2-1; tentatively, D is TRBD2 (6 bases). The germline V gene encodes CDR1 MNHEY and CDR2 SVGAGI. This CDR3 has 15 residues. Trimming stripped 4 bases from V and 5 bases from J, with 15 bases between. The CDR3 sequence: CASSSTGTGDNEQFF. CDR3 DNA: TGTGCCAGCAGTTCTACCGGGACTGGAGACAATGAGCAGTTCTTC.

The chain has TRBV2 and TRBJ2-1; 9 bases line up with TRBD2. The J segment lost 4 bases and the V segment lost 10 bases, leaving 5 bases of the junction unmatched. This CDR3 has 13 amino acids. Germline-derived CDR1 and CDR2 are SNHLY and FYNNEI. CDR3 sequence: CATAGGEYNEQFF. CDR3 nucleotide sequence: TGTGCCACAGCGGGAGGTGAATACAATGAGCAGTTCTTC.

The CDR3: CASSLGWTGYNEQFF. Written as DNA, the CDR3 is TGCGCCAGCAGCTTGGGCTGGACGGGATACAATGAGCAGTTCTTC. This chain connects TRBV5-1 to TRBJ2-1; TRBD2 might be the D (5 bases). This CDR3 contains 15 residues. Trimming pared 0 bases from V and 4 bases from J, leaving 11 bases between. Germline V gene sequence: CDR1 SGHRS, CDR2 YFSETQ. Combining the CDR3 with reference TRBV5-1 and TRBJ2-1 gives the whole variable domain KAGVTQTPRYLIKTRGQQVTLSCSPISGHRSVSWYQQTPGQGLQFLFEYFSETQRNKGNFPGRFSGRQFSNSRSEMNVSTLELGDSALYLCASSLGWTGYNEQFFGPGTRLTVL.

The V gene is TRBV7-2, the J gene TRBJ2-4; possibly TRBD2 for D (6 bases). Trimming cost V 1 base and J 8 bases, with 15 bases left between them. The CDR3 is 15 amino acids. Looked up from germline, CDR1 is SGHTA and CDR2 is FQGNSA. CDR3 residues: CASSLGVLARDIQYF. The CDR3 nucleotides read TGTGCCAGCAGCTTAGGGGTCCTAGCGAGGGACATTCAGTACTTC.